This T cell receptor beta chain is drawn from a study of T cell repertoires in ileal Crohn's disease. The time point was: neoterminal ileum biopsy at postoperative endoscopy, about 6 months after surgery. Eligibility required adulthood, ileal or ileocolonic Crohn's disease and indicated ileocolonic resection. This clone turned up a few times. No antigen is known for it. The CDR3 consists of 14 residues. J lost 7 bases, V lost 4 bases, and 2 bases had no gene match. CDR1 is ENHRY and CDR2 is SYGVKD in the germline V gene. Study findings and constraints: Mucosal expansions were suggested to be mainly CD8 T cells. The median delay to postoperative endoscopy was around 6.4 months.

Some clones are missing from TCRdb's copy, which holds only in-frame ones; the method was immunoSEQ multiplex PCR. The repertoire holds several thousand clones, with 86% as singletons. This receptor was identified in an adult with Crohn's disease. The rearrangement joins TRBV10-3 to TRBJ2-7, with 15 bases fitting TRBD2. The specimen sequenced was ileal tissue. This CDR3 reads CAISGTSGGGEQYF. CDR3 in DNA: TGTGCCATCAGTGGGACTAGCGGGGGGGGTGAGCAGTACTTC.